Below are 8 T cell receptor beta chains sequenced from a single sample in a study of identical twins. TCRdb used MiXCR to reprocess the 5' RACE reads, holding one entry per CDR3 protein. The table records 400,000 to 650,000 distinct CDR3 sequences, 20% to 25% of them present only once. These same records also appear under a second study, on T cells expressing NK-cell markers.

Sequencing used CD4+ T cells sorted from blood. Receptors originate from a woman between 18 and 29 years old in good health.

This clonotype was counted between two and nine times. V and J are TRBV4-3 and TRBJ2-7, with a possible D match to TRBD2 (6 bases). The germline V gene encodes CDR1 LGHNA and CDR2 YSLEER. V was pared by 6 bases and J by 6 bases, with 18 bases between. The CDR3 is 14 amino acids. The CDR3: CASSPYGGEGEQYF. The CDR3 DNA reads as TGCGCCAGCAGTCCCTACGGGGGAGAAGGCGAGCAGTACTTC.

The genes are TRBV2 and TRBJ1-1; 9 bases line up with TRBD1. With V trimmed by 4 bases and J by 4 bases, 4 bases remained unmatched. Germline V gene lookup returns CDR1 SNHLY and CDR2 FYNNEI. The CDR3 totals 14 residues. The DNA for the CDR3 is TGTGCCAGCAGTGTCACAGGGGGCTTCACTGAAGCTTTCTTT. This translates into CASSVTGGFTEAFF.

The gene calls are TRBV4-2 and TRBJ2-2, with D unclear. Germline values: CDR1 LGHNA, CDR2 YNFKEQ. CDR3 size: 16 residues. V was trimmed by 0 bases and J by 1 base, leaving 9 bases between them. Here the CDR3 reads CASSQEVGRNTGELFF. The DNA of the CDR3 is TGTGCCAGCAGCCAAGAAGTAGGCAGGAACACCGGGGAGCTGTTTTTT.

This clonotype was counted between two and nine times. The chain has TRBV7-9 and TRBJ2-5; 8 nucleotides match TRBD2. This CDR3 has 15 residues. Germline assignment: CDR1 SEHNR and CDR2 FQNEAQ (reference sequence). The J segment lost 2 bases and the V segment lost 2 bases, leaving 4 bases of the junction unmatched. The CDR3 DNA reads TGTGCCAGCAGCTTACGGGGGGGACGGCAAGAGACCCAGTACTTC. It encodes CASSLRGGRQETQYF.

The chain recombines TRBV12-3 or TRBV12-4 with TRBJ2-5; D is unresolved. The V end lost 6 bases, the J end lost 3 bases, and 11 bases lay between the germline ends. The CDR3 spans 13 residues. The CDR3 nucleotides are TGTGCCAGCAGCCCTTTCGTAGAAGAGACCCAGTACTTC. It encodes CASSPFVEETQYF.

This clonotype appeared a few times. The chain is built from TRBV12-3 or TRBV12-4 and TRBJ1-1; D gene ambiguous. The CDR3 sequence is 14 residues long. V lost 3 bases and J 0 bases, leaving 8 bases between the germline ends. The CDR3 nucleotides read TGTGCCAGCAGTTTCGCTGGGGTGAACACTGAAGCTTTCTTT. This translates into CASSFAGVNTEAFF.

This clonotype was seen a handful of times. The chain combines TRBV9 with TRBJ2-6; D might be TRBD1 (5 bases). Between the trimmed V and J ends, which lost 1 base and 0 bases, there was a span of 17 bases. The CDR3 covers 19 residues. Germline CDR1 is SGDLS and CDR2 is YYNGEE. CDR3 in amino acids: CASSVSTATPYSGANVLTF. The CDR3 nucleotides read TGTGCCAGCAGCGTATCGACAGCAACCCCCTACTCTGGGGCCAACGTCCTGACTTTC. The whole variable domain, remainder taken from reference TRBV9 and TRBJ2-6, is DSGVTQTPKHLITATGQRVTLRCSPRSGDLSVYWYQQSLDQGLQFLIQYYNGEERAKGNILERFSAQQFPDLHSELNLSSLELGDSALYFCASSVSTATPYSGANVLTFGAGSRLTVL.

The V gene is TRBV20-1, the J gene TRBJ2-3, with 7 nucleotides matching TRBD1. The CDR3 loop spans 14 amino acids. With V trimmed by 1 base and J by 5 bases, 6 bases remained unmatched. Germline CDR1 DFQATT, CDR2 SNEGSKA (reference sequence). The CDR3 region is CSARVQGVGDTQYF. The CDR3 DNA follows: TGCAGTGCTAGAGTGCAGGGGGTAGGAGATACGCAGTATTTT.